One sample yielded the 2 T cell receptor beta chains listed below, sequenced in a study of blood T cell repertoires in COVID-19. Repertoires were generated with immunoSEQ multiplex PCR, while TCRdb's copy carries only in-frame clones and drops some. The table lists about 280,000 clones, 88% of them singletons. Sequencing was performed on PBMCs or T cells enriched from blood (not recorded which). The receptor set was obtained from a woman aged 25-40 years who had recovered from COVID-19.

V usage is TRBV7-2 and J usage is TRBJ1-5; 8 positions agree with TRBD1. V lost 5 bases and J lost 4; bases outside the gene matches: 7. The CDR3 spans 15 residues. CDR1 and CDR2 (germline): SGHTA, FQGNSA. CDR3: CASSADRGGNQPQHF. In DNA, the CDR3 is TGTGCCAGCAGCGCCGACAGGGGCGGTAATCAGCCCCAGCATTTT.

This chain connects TRBV19 to TRBJ1-5; tentatively, D is TRBD1 (5 bases). Germline V gene data show CDR1 as LNHDA and CDR2 as SQIVND (reference sequence). The CDR3 sequence is 14 residues long. V shed 5 bases and J shed 7 bases, with 15 bases lying between them. This CDR3 is CASSGSRAGQPQHF. Here the CDR3 DNA reads TGTGCCAGTAGTGGGTCCAGGGCGGGACAGCCCCAGCATTTT.